This TCR beta chain is drawn from a study of blood T cell repertoires in COVID-19. Study as a whole: Samples representing acute and convalescent COVID-19 were sourced from the United States, Italy and Spain. From T cells, B-cell-depleted T cells, or PBMCs came the material, which was cDNA or gDNA.

Study processing details: Estimation of nucleated cell counts relied on the amplification of reference gene primers. Using immunoSEQ multiplex PCR, the repertoire was profiled, and TCRdb retains in-frame clones only, with some absent. From that table come the V and J calls and clone size; the DNA was used to work out D and trimming. Of roughly 15,000 clones listed, roughly four fifths are singletons. V lost 6 bases, J lost 4 bases, and 20 bases lay in between. This CDR3 is 15 amino acids long. Germline values: CDR1 SGHDT, CDR2 YYEEEE. This rearrangement joins TRBV5-6 to TRBJ2-7; the D gene is possibly TRBD2 (5 bases). The sample taken for sequencing was peripheral blood. The clonotype comes from a man in his sixties with acute or convalescent COVID-19. DNA for the CDR3: TGTGCCAGCAACCCCGGTCTACTAGGTACTTACGAGCAGTACTTC. This sequence encodes CASNPGLLGTYEQYF. The full variable domain, its missing parts supplied by reference TRBV5-6 and TRBJ2-7, is DAGVTQSPTHLIKTRGQQVTLRCSPKSGHDTVSWYQQALGQGPQFIFQYYEEEERQRGNFPDRFSGHQFPNYSSELNVNALLLGDSALYLCASNPGLLGTYEQYFGPGTRLTVT.